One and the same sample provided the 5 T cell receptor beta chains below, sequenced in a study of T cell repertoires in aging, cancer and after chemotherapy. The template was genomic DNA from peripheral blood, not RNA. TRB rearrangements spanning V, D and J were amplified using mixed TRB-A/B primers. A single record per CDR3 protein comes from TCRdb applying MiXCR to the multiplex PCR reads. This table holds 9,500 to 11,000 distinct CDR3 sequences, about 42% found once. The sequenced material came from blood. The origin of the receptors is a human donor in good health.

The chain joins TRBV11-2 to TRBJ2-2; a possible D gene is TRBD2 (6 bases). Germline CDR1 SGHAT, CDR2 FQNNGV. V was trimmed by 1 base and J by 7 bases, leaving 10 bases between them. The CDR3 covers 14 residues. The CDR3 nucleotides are TGTGCCAGCAGCTTAGTCGGGAGTGGCGGGGAGCTGTTTTTT. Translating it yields CASSLVGSGGELFF. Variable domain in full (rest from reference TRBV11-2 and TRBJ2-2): EAGVAQSPRYKIIEKRQSVAFWCNPISGHATLYWYQQILGQGPKLLIQFQNNGVVDDSQLPKDRFSAERLKGVDSTLKIQPAKLEDSAVYLCASSLVGSGGELFFGEGSRLTVL.

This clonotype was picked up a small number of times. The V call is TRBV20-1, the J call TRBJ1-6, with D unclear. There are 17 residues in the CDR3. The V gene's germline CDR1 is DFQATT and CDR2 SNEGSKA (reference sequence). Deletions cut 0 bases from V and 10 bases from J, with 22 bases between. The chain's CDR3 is CSARDPERGLTKSPLHF. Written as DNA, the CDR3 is TGCAGTGCTAGAGATCCCGAGAGAGGACTGACTAAATCACCCCTCCACTTT.

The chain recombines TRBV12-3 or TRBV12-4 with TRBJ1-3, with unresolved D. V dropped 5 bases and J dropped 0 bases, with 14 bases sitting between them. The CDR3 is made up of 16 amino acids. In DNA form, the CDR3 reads TGTGCCAGCAGTGAAGAGCGAGGTCTCTCTGGAAACACCATATATTTT. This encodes CASSEERGLSGNTIYF.

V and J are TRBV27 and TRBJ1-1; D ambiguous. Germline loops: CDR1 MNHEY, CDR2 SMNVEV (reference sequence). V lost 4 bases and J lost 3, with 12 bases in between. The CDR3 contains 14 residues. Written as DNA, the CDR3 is TGTGCCAGCAGTTCGAATGGACGGTACACTGAAGCTTTCTTT. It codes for CASSSNGRYTEAFF.

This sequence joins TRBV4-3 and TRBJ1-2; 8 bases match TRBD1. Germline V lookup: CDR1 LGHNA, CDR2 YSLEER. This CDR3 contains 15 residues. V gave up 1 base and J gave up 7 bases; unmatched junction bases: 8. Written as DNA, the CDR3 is TGCGCCAGCAGCCAAGGCTCACAGGGGGACGGTGGCTACACCTTC. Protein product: CASSQGSQGDGGYTF.